The clone carrying this T cell receptor beta chain was seen more than once but under ten times. Its antigen remains unidentified. The sample belongs to a study of T cells after yellow fever vaccination. Background on the study: Preparation of the low-cell-number fractions used SMART-Seq v4 Ultra Low Input. Study-wide results and limits: Though it reached lower strength, the secondary response hit its peak faster, day 5 versus 15. Re-detected after boosting: most primary clones, more than 95% of CD4 and roughly 90% of CD8.

With 3 bases clipped from V and 3 bases from J, the junction kept 11 bases outside the gene matches. The CDR3 covers 16 residues. Looked up from germline, CDR1 is SGHRS and CDR2 is YFSETQ. In making TCR cDNA, 5'RACE template switching added a universal primer site and UMIs to it. One entry per CDR3 protein, called by TCRdb with MiXCR from the 5' RACE reads. The sample includes roughly 250,000 distinct CDR3 sequences, approximately 13% seen only once; the top ten take roughly 0.5%. The chain carries TRBV5-1 and TRBJ2-7, with 8 bases matching TRBD1. The TCR originated in a young man who received the YFV17D yellow fever vaccine. This specimen consisted of CD4+ T cells sorted from PBMCs, obtained 45 days after the yellow fever booster vaccination. Here the CDR3 DNA reads TGCGCCAGCAGCTCGCGGACAGGGTCGGTTGGCTACGAGCAGTACTTC. It specifies CASSSRTGSVGYEQYF.